This T cell receptor beta chain came from a study of T cells in Graves' hyperthyroidism and ophthalmopathy. Study-level findings and limits: In the blood, most expanded thyroid clonotypes above 0.001 appeared as well.

The sample holds a few counts of this clonotype. The antigen remains undetermined. There were TCR beta CDR3 regions amplified from RNA transcripts. Initially, a first-round RT-PCR of the TCR CDR3 employed the HTBI primer set. TCRdb re-derived calls from the multiplex PCR reads in MiXCR, one entry per CDR3 protein. The sample yields hundreds of thousands of distinct CDR3 sequences, around 14% seen once. V trimming: 7 bases; J trimming: 2 bases; junction bases outside the gene matches: 9. The germline CDR1 and CDR2 sequences are SNHLY and FYNNEI. The CDR3 totals 16 residues. This TCR came from a woman aged 18-29 years with Graves' hyperthyroidism. Sequencing input: blood. The genes are TRBV2 and TRBJ1-2; 11 positions agree with TRBD1. CDR3 DNA sequence: TGTGCCAGCAACGGGGGGACAGGGGGGTACAACTATGGCTACACCTTC. This encodes CASNGGTGGYNYGYTF.